These T cell receptor beta chains were read from a single sample in a study of regulatory T cells in long-lasting Graves disease. Via MiXCR, TCRdb re-called the multiplex PCR reads, giving one row per CDR3 protein. The sample lists roughly 500,000 distinct CDR3 sequences, around 13% occurring once. These data also formed part of another study, on T cells in Graves' hyperthyroidism and ophthalmopathy.

The sequenced sample was peripheral blood mononuclear cells (PBMCs), obtained at new diagnosis, from a patient treated with antithyroid drugs. The receptors shown here come from a woman aged 45-65 years with Graves disease. The CDR3 runs from the conserved cysteine through the conserved F or W. The D gene is left open where the match is weak. Size values are once, few and many counts, or a class for expanded clones, and some rows have none.

D	size	V	J	DNA	CDR3
TRBD2	many	TRBV6-1	TRBJ2-1	TGTGCCAGCAGTGAATTGGGGACTAGCGGGTACAATGAGCAGTTCTTC	CASSELGTSGYNEQFF
NA	few	TRBV14	TRBJ2-2	TGTGCCAGCAGCCAAGTTAGCCTCACCGGGGAGCTGTTTTTT	CASSQVSLTGELFF
NA	NA	TRBV5-6	TRBJ1-5	TGTGCCAGCAGCTTGGCACAGGACAGTCAGCCCCAGCATTTT	CASSLAQDSQPQHF
TRBD2	NA	TRBV5-4	TRBJ2-3	TGTGCCAGCAGCTTGGACCCCCCACAACTAGCGGTCACAGATACGCAGTATTTT	CASSLDPPQLAVTDTQYF
NA	NA	TRBV5-1	TRBJ1-2	TGCGCCAGCAGCCCCGGGACACCCTTCTATGGCTACACCTTC	CASSPGTPFYGYTF
TRBD2	many	TRBV27	TRBJ2-1	TGTGCCAGCAGTCCTCTGGGACTAGCGACCAACAATGAGCAGTTCTTC	CASSPLGLATNNEQFF
NA	many	TRBV2	TRBJ1-5	TGTGCCAGCAGTGTGCGGGGGGCAAGTCAGCCCCAGCATTTT	CASSVRGASQPQHF
NA	NA	TRBV19	TRBJ2-5	TGTGCCATCCCAGCCAGATATTGCCCGATTAACATGGACCAAGAGACCCAGTACTTC	CAIPARYCPINMDQETQYF
TRBD1	NA	TRBV10-3	TRBJ1-1	TGTGCCATCAACCGGGACAGGGGTATCATTACTGAAGCTTTCTTT	CAINRDRGIITEAFF
NA	NA	TRBV3-1	TRBJ2-1	TGTACCAGCAGCCACCAATTCTTAAGCTCCTACAATGAGCAGTTCTTC	CTSSHQFLSSYNEQFF
NA	NA	TRBV11-2	TRBJ2-5	TGTGCCAGCAGCCGCCAGGGACGGATCTACCAAGAGACCCAGTACTTC	CASSRQGRIYQETQYF
NA	NA	TRBV20-1	TRBJ1-5	TGCAGTGCGACCCGAACGGGGGGGGGGCCTCGGTCCAATCAGCCCCAGCATTTT	CSATRTGGGPRSNQPQHF
TRBD1	few	TRBV5-1	TRBJ2-2	TGCGCCAGCAGCTTCACAGGGGGTTTGGCCGGGGAGCTGTTTTTT	CASSFTGGLAGELFF
TRBD1	NA	TRBV3-1	TRBJ1-4	TGTGCCAGCAGCCAAGACCGGGGACAGGGTGATGAAAAACTGTTTTTT	CASSQDRGQGDEKLFF
NA	many	TRBV3-1	TRBJ1-2	TGTGCCAGCAGCCAAACTGACGGATACTATGGCTACACCTTC	CASSQTDGYYGYTF
NA	once	TRBV6-1	TRBJ2-1	TGTGCCAGCAGTGATATTGGACTTACCCCTAACAATGAGCAGTTCTTC	CASSDIGLTPNNEQFF
NA	NA	TRBV19	TRBJ1-2	TGTGCCAGTAGTATCCTACCCCAGGCGGACTATGGCTACACCTTC	CASSILPQADYGYTF
NA	many	TRBV6-5	TRBJ1-3	TGTGCCAGCAGTTACCCGAGACCGAGCTCTGGAAACACCATATATTTT	CASSYPRPSSGNTIYF
NA	NA	TRBV18	TRBJ1-4	TGTGCCAGCTCACCAAGTACCGGGGCCGATTATGAAAGACTGTTTTTT	CASSPSTGADYERLFF
NA	few	TRBV20-1	TRBJ1-1	TGCAGTGCTAGAGATCTTGGTTGGGACACTGAAGCTTTCTTT	CSARDLGWDTEAFF
NA	few	TRBV5-1	TRBJ1-1	TGCGCCAGCAGCTTGGAGGGGCAAAACACTGAAGCTTTCTTT	CASSLEGQNTEAFF
TRBD2	NA	TRBV6-1	TRBJ2-1	TGTGCCAGCAGCCCGAGACTAGCGAGCTCCTACAATGAGCAGTTCTTC	CASSPRLASSYNEQFF
NA	many	TRBV27	TRBJ1-3	TGTGCCAGCAGTTTAAGTAGGGAACAGGTGAATGGAAACACCATATATTTT	CASSLSREQVNGNTIYF
NA	NA	TRBV6-1	TRBJ2-3	TGTGCCAGCCTTGCTCGGCTAGATACGCAGTATTTT	CASLARLDTQYF
NA	NA	TRBV9	TRBJ2-7	TGTGCCAGCAGTCGAGGAGGGGACAGATCCTACGAGCAGTACTTC	CASSRGGDRSYEQYF
NA	NA	TRBV6-1	TRBJ2-1	TGTGCCAGCAGCCAGGGGGGTGCGCCCTACAATGAGCAGTTCTTC	CASSQGGAPYNEQFF
NA	many	TRBV5-1	TRBJ2-7	TGCGCCAGCAGCTTGGCCTCAGGGTCGGTCGAGCAGTACTTC	CASSLASGSVEQYF
NA	many	TRBV3-1	TRBJ2-1	TGTGCCAGCAGCCAAGGTGACAATGAGCAGTTCTTC	CASSQGDNEQFF
TRBD2	many	TRBV5-4	TRBJ2-5	TGTGCCAGCAGCTTGACTAGCGGGGAACAAGAGACCCAGTACTTC	CASSLTSGEQETQYF
NA	many	TRBV30	TRBJ1-2	TGTGCCTGGAGTGGTGGGACACCAGCTAACTATGGCTACACCTTC	CAWSGGTPANYGYTF
TRBD2	many	TRBV12-3/TRBV12-4	TRBJ2-6	TGTGCCAGCAGCCACGGGGGAGGGTCTGGGGCCAACGTCCTGACTTTC	CASSHGGGSGANVLTF
NA	many	TRBV12-3/TRBV12-4	TRBJ2-7	TGTGCCAGCAGTATGCAGGGCGGGCAGTACTTC	CASSMQGGQYF
NA	NA	TRBV28	TRBJ2-7	TGTGCCAGCAGTTTACCCAGGGGACTGTACGAGCAGTACTTC	CASSLPRGLYEQYF
NA	many	TRBV5-1	TRBJ2-3	TGCGCCAGCAGCTTGTTGTCATCAGATACGCAGTATTTT	CASSLLSSDTQYF
NA	NA	TRBV30	TRBJ1-1	TGTGCCTGGAGTGTAACAATTCGGCAGGCTTTCTTT	CAWSVTIRQAFF
TRBD2	many	TRBV2	TRBJ2-2	TGTGCCAGCTTTTTAGCGGGAGGTCACACCGGGGAGCTGTTTTTT	CASFLAGGHTGELFF
TRBD2	few	TRBV18	TRBJ2-2	TGTGCCAGCTCACCACCTTTTGCGGGAGTGGGCACCGGGGAGCTGTTTTTT	CASSPPFAGVGTGELFF
NA	many	TRBV28	TRBJ2-5	TGTGCCAGCAGCGGCGGGTCCTCCGCGGAGACCCAGTACTTC	CASSGGSSAETQYF
NA	NA	TRBV12-3/TRBV12-4	TRBJ2-2	TGTGCCAGCAGTTCAATCGGGGAGCTGTTTTTT	CASSSIGELFF
NA	few	TRBV7-9	TRBJ1-2	TGTGCCAGCAGCTCGCAAGGGAGAAACTATGGCTACACCTTC	CASSSQGRNYGYTF
NA	NA	TRBV11-2	TRBJ2-5	NA	CASSFYICSAREHSGSMGTQYF
TRBD1	many	TRBV28	TRBJ2-1	TGTGCCAGCGGTGGGACAGGGGGCGGGGGCAATGAGCAGTTCTTC	CASGGTGGGGNEQFF
TRBD1	many	TRBV6-1	TRBJ1-5	TGTGCCAGCAGTGAAGTAGCAGGGGGGAATCAGCCCCAGCATTTT	CASSEVAGGNQPQHF
TRBD2	many	TRBV6-2/TRBV6-3	TRBJ2-1	TGTGCCAGCAGTTACGAGGCTAGCGGGAGCCGGAGGGATGAGCAGTTCTTC	CASSYEASGSRRDEQFF
TRBD1	NA	TRBV4-1	TRBJ2-3	TGCGCCAGCAGCCAAGACGAGACAGGGACCACAGATACGCAGTATTTT	CASSQDETGTTDTQYF
TRBD1	many	TRBV27	TRBJ1-1	TGTGCCAAGAAACAGACAGGGGGCAATGGTTCTCCTGAAGCTTTCTTT	CAKKQTGGNGSPEAFF
TRBD2	many	TRBV5-1	TRBJ2-1	TGCGCCAGCAGCTTTCTAGCGGGAGTAGCACACAGCGATGAGCAGTTCTTC	CASSFLAGVAHSDEQFF
NA	NA	TRBV5-8	TRBJ2-7	TGTGCCAGCAGCCAAGCAAAGGGTCTCTCCTACGAGCAGTACTTC	CASSQAKGLSYEQYF
NA	many	TRBV28	TRBJ2-1	TGTGCCAGCAGTGGCGGAGGCCAGATCAATGAGCAGTTCTTC	CASSGGGQINEQFF
NA	few	TRBV7-3	TRBJ2-5	TGTGCCAGCAGCTTAAGCCCCGAAGAGACCCAGTACTTC	CASSLSPEETQYF